The source of this TCR beta chain is a study of control samples from healthy donors and cancer patients. V gave up 5 bases and J gave up 7 bases; unmatched junction bases: 8. CDR1 is SEHNR and CDR2 is FQNEAQ in the germline V gene (reference sequence). This CDR3 is built from 15 residues. Assay: immunoSEQ multiplex PCR; the TCRdb copy retains only in-frame clones and omits some. Of 150,000 to 200,000 clones listed, 85% to 95% are singletons. The chain combines TRBV7-9 with TRBJ1-6; 7 bases line up with TRBD1. The sample taken for sequencing was blood. This clonotype originated in a woman aged 18-29 years in good health. The CDR3 sequence is CASSPRDSPNSPLHF. In DNA, the CDR3 is TGTGCCAGCAGCCCCAGGGACAGCCCCAATTCACCCCTCCACTTT.